This TCR beta chain emerged from a study of post-analysis software for immune sequencing data. Study-wide results and limits: Patients used five TRBV segments, including TRBV5-6, TRBV5-1 and TRBV20-1, more often than controls.

As to this clonotype: The antigen remains undetermined.

Germline V gene lookup returns CDR1 SGHVS and CDR2 FQNEAQ. Trimming took 3 bases from V and 4 from J, leaving 4 bases between them. CDR3 length: 12 amino acids. Unique molecular identifiers had been added to the TCR beta cDNA libraries. TCRdb passed the PCR reads through MiXCR, listing each CDR3 protein once. This table holds roughly 620,000 distinct CDR3 sequences, 44% found once. Material for sequencing was blood. The rearrangement joins TRBV7-8 to TRBJ2-1; D ambiguous. The origin of this receptor is a girl aged 10 to 17 with multiple sclerosis. This chain's CDR3 is CASSFKYNEQFF. In nucleotides, the CDR3 is TGTGCCAGCAGCTTCAAGTACAATGAGCAGTTCTTC.